This entry lists 24 T cell receptor beta chains sequenced from one sample in a study of blood T cell repertoires in COVID-19. This table comes from immunoSEQ multiplex PCR, and its TCRdb copy is limited to in-frame clones, with some not included. The top ten hold roughly 9% of the sample, which has around 150,000 clones, approximately 83% seen once. Sequenced input: peripheral blood. The receptors were sampled from an elderly woman with active or convalescent COVID-19.

The J gene is TRBJ1-3, the V gene TRBV3-1 (or the pseudogene TRBV3-2), with D maybe TRBD1 (5 bases). Germline CDR1 and CDR2: LGHDT and YNNKEL (reference sequence). Trimming shortened V by 10 bases and J by 1 base, and 14 bases separated the two germline ends. The CDR3 runs 14 residues. The CDR3 nucleotides read TGTGCCACTCGCGGGGACCAATCTGGAAACACCATATATTTT. Its protein is CATRGDQSGNTIYF.

The rearrangement links TRBV15 to TRBJ2-2; TRBD1 aligns across 10 bases. The trim removed 8 bases at V and 0 bases at J, leaving 9 bases unmatched. Germline values: CDR1 LNHNV, CDR2 YYDKDF (reference sequence). The length of the CDR3 is 17 residues. The CDR3 bases are TGTGCCACCCGATCGTCCGGGACAGGGGCGAACACCGGGGAGCTGTTTTTT. Translating gives CATRSSGTGANTGELFF.

The J gene is TRBJ1-1, the V gene TRBV6-5; 8 bases are shared with TRBD1. The V gene's germline CDR1 is MNHEY and CDR2 SVGAGI. CDR3 size: 15 residues. V lost 8 bases to trimming and J lost 1 base; unmatched junction nucleotides: 9. As DNA, the CDR3 is TGTGCCAGCGGGATCAGGGGGCTAGGGAACACTGAAGCTTTCTTT. It translates to CASGIRGLGNTEAFF.

The J gene is TRBJ2-3, the V gene TRBV10-3, with D tentatively TRBD2 (6 bases). Germline CDR1 and CDR2: ENHRY and SYGVKD. Trimming took 2 bases from V and 2 from J, leaving 11 bases between them. CDR3 length: 15 residues. CDR3 nucleotides: TGTGCCATCAGTGAGGGCGGGGCCCTCACAGATACGCAGTATTTT. It is translated as CAISEGGALTDTQYF.

The CDR3 is CSVEVFTGDEKLFF. The DNA for the CDR3 is TGCAGCGTTGAAGTTTTCACAGGGGACGAAAAACTGTTTTTT. The chain uses TRBV29-1 and TRBJ1-4; 7 nucleotides match TRBD1. This CDR3 comprises 14 residues. The V gene end was trimmed by 1 base and the J gene end by 8 bases; junction bases not matched to a gene: 7. CDR1 is SQVTM, CDR2 ANQGSEA, per germline.

The chain employs TRBV4-2 and TRBJ1-3, with 7 positions matching TRBD1. Per germline, CDR1 LGHNA and CDR2 YNFKEQ. The junction had 3 bases not matched to a gene; V was cut back by 0 bases and J by 1 base. The CDR3 length is 16 residues. The CDR3: CASSQEAGGSGNTIYF. As DNA, the CDR3 is TGTGCCAGCAGCCAAGAAGCAGGGGGTTCTGGAAACACCATATATTTT.

The chain joins TRBV2 to TRBJ1-6; D perhaps matches TRBD1 (5 bases). Trimming removed 11 bases at V and 7 bases at J, with 18 bases between. CDR1 SNHLY and CDR2 FYNNEI come from the germline V gene. The CDR3 loop spans 14 amino acids. This chain's CDR3 is CAGCQEGQNSPLHF. The DNA for the CDR3 is TGTGCCGGGTGCCAGGAGGGGCAAAATTCACCCCTCCACTTT.

The chain uses TRBV6-2 or TRBV6-3 and TRBJ2-5; no clear D. The CDR3 loop spans 14 amino acids. The V end lost 6 bases, the J end lost 4 bases, and 15 bases lay between the germline ends. The germline gives CDR1 MNHEY, CDR2 SVGEGT. DNA for the CDR3: TGTGCCAGCAGCTTTCTCGGGTCCTCAGAGACCCAGTACTTC. Residues: CASSFLGSSETQYF.

V and J are TRBV6-4 and TRBJ1-1, with D unresolved. V lost 3 bases and J lost 1, with 12 bases in between. The CDR3 runs to 15 residues. Germline loops: CDR1 MRHNA, CDR2 SNTAGT. In nucleotides, the CDR3 is TGTGCCAGCAGTGAATCGGGGTTCGGGAACACTGAAGCTTTCTTT. This encodes CASSESGFGNTEAFF.

The gene calls are TRBV2 and TRBJ1-2; 11 bases match TRBD1. CDR3 length: 14 residues. The V gene end was trimmed by 7 bases and the J gene end by 7 bases; junction bases not matched to a gene: 8. Germline CDR1 and CDR2: SNHLY and FYNNEI. CDR3 loop: CASTRGQGASGYTF. The DNA of the CDR3 is TGTGCCAGCACTCGTGGACAGGGGGCGTCTGGCTACACCTTC.

The chain combines TRBV4-3 with TRBJ2-5; 7 bases are shared with TRBD1. The ends lost 0 bases at V and 4 bases at J; junction bases unmatched: 5. This CDR3 is built from 15 residues. Per the germline V gene, CDR1 is LGHNA and CDR2 is YSLEER. The CDR3 nucleotides read TGCGCCAGCAGCCAAGATATGGCAGGGGGAGAGACCCAGTACTTC. Protein: CASSQDMAGGETQYF.

The chain uses TRBV2 and TRBJ2-3; D gene ambiguous. Germline V lookup: CDR1 SNHLY, CDR2 FYNNEI. Trimming removed 4 bases from V and 6 bases from J, with 8 bases in between. This CDR3 region has 12 residues. Here the CDR3 reads CASSGPTDTQYF. The CDR3 nucleotides read TGTGCCAGCAGTGGGCCCACGGATACGCAGTATTTT. Supplemented by reference TRBV2 and TRBJ2-3, the full variable domain reads EPEVTQTPSHQVTQMGQEVILRCVPISNHLYFYWYRQILGQKVEFLVSFYNNEISEKSEIFDDQFSVERPDGSNFTLKIRSTKLEDSAMYFCASSGPTDTQYFGPGTRLTVL.

V and J are TRBV18 and TRBJ1-4; TRBD1 is a possible D gene (6 bases). Trimming cost V 0 bases and J 7 bases, with 12 bases left between them. Per germline, CDR1 KGHSH and CDR2 LQKENI. The CDR3 consists of 15 residues. The DNA of the CDR3 is TGTGCCAGCTCACCACCTCAGGGGATTGGTGAAAAACTGTTTTTT. It codes for CASSPPQGIGEKLFF. Variable domain in full (rest from reference TRBV18 and TRBJ1-4): NAGVMQNPRHLVRRRGQEARLRCSPMKGHSHVYWYRQLPEEGLKFMVYLQKENIIDESGMPKERFSAEFPKEGPSILRIQQVVRGDSAAYFCASSPPQGIGEKLFFGSGTQLSVL.

This rearrangement joins TRBV9 to TRBJ2-7; TRBD1 might be the D (6 bases). Germline assignment: CDR1 SGDLS and CDR2 YYNGEE. Deletions cut 4 bases from V and 2 bases from J, with 13 bases between. The length of the CDR3 is 14 residues. The CDR3 coding sequence is TGTGCCAGCAGCCAAGGACAGCAGACCTACGAGCAGTACTTC. Translating it yields CASSQGQQTYEQYF.

The chain carries TRBV18 and TRBJ1-1; possibly TRBD1 for D (6 bases). Germline lookup yields CDR1 KGHSH and CDR2 LQKENI. The CDR3 spans 15 residues. Trimming shortened V by 2 bases and J by 0 bases, and 10 bases separated the two germline ends. As DNA, the CDR3 is TGTGCCAGCTCACCAGAGGACAGACTGAACACTGAAGCTTTCTTT. Translation gives CASSPEDRLNTEAFF. The full variable domain, in which reference TRBV18 and TRBJ1-1 provide the parts outside the CDR3, is NAGVMQNPRHLVRRRGQEARLRCSPMKGHSHVYWYRQLPEEGLKFMVYLQKENIIDESGMPKERFSAEFPKEGPSILRIQQVVRGDSAAYFCASSPEDRLNTEAFFGQGTRLTVV.

This clone was observed a few times. The rearrangement links TRBV5-6 to TRBJ1-2; the match to TRBD1 covers 9 bases. In germline, CDR1 is SGHDT, CDR2 YYEEEE. J gave up 5 bases and V 4 bases, and 6 bases lay outside the gene matches. This CDR3 has 14 residues. In DNA form, the CDR3 reads TGTGCCAGCAGCCTCCGGGACAGGGAGTATGGCTACACCTTC. As protein: CASSLRDREYGYTF.

The rearrangement joins TRBV4-3 to TRBJ1-2; TRBD1 might be the D (5 bases). Germline lookup yields CDR1 LGHNA and CDR2 YSLEER. V dropped 1 base and J dropped 2 bases, with 11 bases sitting between them. This CDR3 comprises 15 residues. The CDR3 protein is CASSQAHRQNYGYTF. The CDR3 region has the DNA TGCGCCAGCAGCCAAGCTCATCGACAGAACTATGGCTACACCTTC.

The chain is built from TRBV5-1 and TRBJ1-2; TRBD1 might be the D (5 bases). V was pared by 1 base and J by 0 bases, with 10 bases between. CDR3 length equals 15 residues. Germline CDR1 is SGHRS and CDR2 is YFSETQ. CDR3 DNA sequence: TGCGCCAGCAGCTTGAATACAGGAGCTAACTATGGCTACACCTTC. Its protein product is CASSLNTGANYGYTF.

The chain recombines TRBV11-3 with TRBJ1-1, with TRBD1 identical over 8 bases. This CDR3 is 15 amino acids long. V shed 3 bases, J shed 1 base, and the junction held 4 bases outside the gene matches. Per the germline V gene, CDR1 is SGHNT and CDR2 is YENEEA. The CDR3 coding sequence is TGTGCCAGCAGCTTCACAGGGGGTCGGAACACTGAAGCTTTCTTT. Its translation is CASSFTGGRNTEAFF.

V usage is TRBV9 and J usage is TRBJ1-2, with 7 positions matching TRBD1. This CDR3 region has 13 residues. Germline values: CDR1 SGDLS, CDR2 YYNGEE. The V gene end was trimmed by 4 bases and the J gene end by 7 bases; junction bases not matched to a gene: 7. CDR3 DNA: TGTGCCAGCAGCTTGACAGGGTTAGGTGGCTACACCTTC. It codes for CASSLTGLGGYTF.

V is TRBV5-1 and J is TRBJ2-7; a weak D match, TRBD1 (5 bases). The V end was cut by 1 base, the J end by 1 base, with 18 bases between. This CDR3 has 17 amino acids. From germline, CDR1 is SGHRS and CDR2 YFSETQ. CDR3 DNA sequence: TGCGCCAGCAGCTTGATGTCAGGGCTTCAGTGGTCCTACGAGCAGTACTTC. Protein: CASSLMSGLQWSYEQYF.

The rearrangement links TRBV30 to TRBJ1-2; D is undetermined. Germline V lookup: CDR1 GTSNPN, CDR2 SVGIG (reference sequence). Trimming shortened V by 5 bases and J by 4 bases, and 14 bases separated the two germline ends. The CDR3 is made up of 13 amino acids. Here the CDR3 reads CAWERVQLYGYTF. DNA of the CDR3: TGTGCCTGGGAGCGGGTACAACTCTATGGCTACACCTTC.

This chain links TRBV7-2 with TRBJ2-3; 12 positions agree with TRBD2. The length of the CDR3 is 16 residues. The V gene's germline CDR1 is SGHTA and CDR2 FQGNSA. The ends lost 1 base at V and 4 bases at J; junction bases unmatched: 3. CDR3 DNA: TGTGCCAGCAGCTTAGAACTAGCGGGGGGTCCAGATACGCAGTATTTT. Translating it yields CASSLELAGGPDTQYF. The full variable domain, its missing parts supplied by reference TRBV7-2 and TRBJ2-3, is GAGVSQSPSNKVTEKGKDVELRCDPISGHTALYWYRQSLGQGLEFLIYFQGNSAPDKSGLPSDRFSAERTGGSVSTLTIQRTQQEDSAVYLCASSLELAGGPDTQYFGPGTRLTVL.

The V and J genes are TRBV19 and TRBJ1-2; tentative D call: TRBD1 (5 bases). There are 13 residues in the CDR3. CDR1 and CDR2 from the germline V gene are LNHDA and SQIVND (reference sequence). Deletions cut 1 base from V and 7 bases from J, with 10 bases between. The CDR3: CASSIAGRGGYTF. CDR3 nucleotides: TGTGCCAGTAGTATAGCAGGGCGAGGTGGCTACACCTTC. The variable domain in full, with the rest retrieved from reference TRBV19 and TRBJ1-2, is DGGITQSPKYLFRKEGQNVTLSCEQNLNHDAMYWYRQDPGQGLRLIYYSQIVNDFQKGDIAEGYSVSREKKESFPLTVTSAQKNPTAFYLCASSIAGRGGYTFGSGTRLTVV.